This T cell receptor beta chain was captured in a study of CD8+ T cells in alopecia areata. After isolation, RNA underwent reverse transcription to generate cDNA as the sequencing template. The repertoire was sequenced with immunoSEQ multiplex PCR; TCRdb's copy has only in-frame clones and lacks some. The table shows some 210,000 clones, with around 62% occurring only once. The germline CDR1 and CDR2 sequences are SGHTA and FQGNSA. With V trimmed by 3 bases and J by 5 bases, 2 bases remained unmatched. This CDR3 region has 14 residues. The chain recombines TRBV7-2 with TRBJ2-2; 8 bases are a match to TRBD1. The source is a human donor with alopecia areata. This material consisted of CD4+ T cells sorted from blood, taken at week 0. CDR3 amino acids: CASSFYRGTGELFF. The CDR3 bases are TGTGCCAGCAGCTTTTACAGGGGGACCGGGGAGCTGTTTTTT.